The entry below describes one T cell receptor (beta chain). Germline V gives CDR1 SEHNR, CDR2 FQNEAQ (reference sequence). The CDR3 runs 16 residues. The ends lost 5 bases at V and 3 bases at J; junction bases unmatched: 11. The authors ran a second PCR of 7 to 11 cycles using a sample-barcoded 5' primer and a J-beta primer mix. Via MiXCR, TCRdb re-called the 5' RACE reads, giving one row per CDR3 protein. The sample carries hundreds of thousands of distinct CDR3 sequences, less than 25% recorded once. This sample was included in a study of blood T cells in healthy people across ages. The same data also went into a second study, on T cells of mothers and their children.

This receptor was identified in a boy under 18 in good health. This chain joins TRBV7-9 and TRBJ1-2, with 8 bases matching TRBD1. Sequencing used blood. CDR3 DNA: TGTGCCAGCAGCCTAGACAGGGGAGGGGAACACTATGGCTACACCTTC. Translation: CASSLDRGGEHYGYTF.